This T cell receptor beta chain stems from a study of T cell responses to AZD1222 COVID-19 vaccine. The germline V gene encodes CDR1 SNHLY and CDR2 FYNNEI. V lost 3 bases, J lost 3 bases, and 3 bases lay in between. The CDR3 sequence is 12 residues long. General study points: Donors were largely white British and mainly female; clonal diversity was possibly underestimated. Spike as a whole was targeted by vaccine-associated CD4 TCRs, dominant at 160-218 and 743-854. Repertoire sampling occurred only after the peak T cell response. Close to half of all spike-specific TCRs reportedly target regions of the variants that are unmutated.

The data were produced by immunoSEQ multiplex PCR, yet TCRdb's version contains in-frame clones alone and is incomplete. The sample records 100,000 to 120,000 clones, just over 85% being singletons. As for this clone: Its antigen remains unknown. This CDR3 is also generated by other DNA sequences in the sample.

This sequence joins TRBV2 and TRBJ1-3; D remains ambiguous. The sequenced sample was peripheral blood, obtained on day 0 of AZD1222 vaccination. The sequence was collected from an adult in good health. The CDR3 DNA reads TGTGCCAGCAGTGAGGGTGGAAACACCATATATTTT. Protein: CASSEGGNTIYF. The full variable domain, in which reference TRBV2 and TRBJ1-3 provide the parts outside the CDR3, is EPEVTQTPSHQVTQMGQEVILRCVPISNHLYFYWYRQILGQKVEFLVSFYNNEISEKSEIFDDQFSVERPDGSNFTLKIRSTKLEDSAMYFCASSEGGNTIYFGEGSWLTVV.